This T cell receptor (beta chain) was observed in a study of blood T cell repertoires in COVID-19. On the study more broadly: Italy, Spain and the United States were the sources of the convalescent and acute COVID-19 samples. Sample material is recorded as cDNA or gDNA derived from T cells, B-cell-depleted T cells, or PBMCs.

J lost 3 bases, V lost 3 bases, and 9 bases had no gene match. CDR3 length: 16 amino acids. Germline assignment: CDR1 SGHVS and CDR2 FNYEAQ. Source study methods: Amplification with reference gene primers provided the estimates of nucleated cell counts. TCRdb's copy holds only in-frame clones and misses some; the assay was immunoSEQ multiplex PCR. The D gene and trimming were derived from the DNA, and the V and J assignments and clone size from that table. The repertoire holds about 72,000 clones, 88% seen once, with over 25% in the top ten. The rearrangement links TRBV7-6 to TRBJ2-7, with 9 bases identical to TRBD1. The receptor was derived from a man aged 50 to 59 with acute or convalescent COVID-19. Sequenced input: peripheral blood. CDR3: CASSLGQGNFNYEQYF. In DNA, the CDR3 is TGTGCCAGCAGCTTGGGACAGGGAAACTTTAACTACGAGCAGTACTTC.